Presented here are 25 T cell receptor beta chains from one specimen sequenced in a study of control samples from healthy donors and cancer patients. Method: immunoSEQ multiplex PCR; TCRdb's copy keeps in-frame clones and lacks some. The sample lists fewer than 100,000 clones; 82% were seen once. The sample consisted of blood. These receptors originate from a man aged 60 to 69 in good health.

CDR3: CASSLAGYYEQYF. The CDR3 coding sequence is TGTGCCAGCAGCTTAGCAGGATACTACGAGCAGTACTTC. V usage is TRBV5-6 and J usage is TRBJ2-7; D remains ambiguous. V lost 2 bases and J lost 3, with 9 bases in between. CDR3 length: 13 amino acids. CDR1 SGHDT and CDR2 YYEEEE come from the germline V gene. Combining the CDR3 with reference TRBV5-6 and TRBJ2-7 gives the whole variable domain DAGVTQSPTHLIKTRGQQVTLRCSPKSGHDTVSWYQQALGQGPQFIFQYYEEEERQRGNFPDRFSGHQFPNYSSELNVNALLLGDSALYLCASSLAGYYEQYFGPGTRLTVT.

The J gene is TRBJ2-5, the V gene TRBV28; 8 bases map to TRBD1. This CDR3 contains 15 residues. Per germline, CDR1 MDHEN and CDR2 SYDVKM. With V trimmed by 5 bases and J by 2 bases, 7 bases remained unmatched. The CDR3 loop reads CASSPTRDRQETQYF. The DNA for the CDR3 is TGTGCCAGCAGTCCGACCAGGGACAGGCAAGAGACCCAGTACTTC.

The chain combines TRBV28 with TRBJ1-2, with TRBD1 as a possible D gene (6 bases). The length of the CDR3 is 15 residues. The V end lost 5 bases, the J end lost 5 bases, and 18 bases lay between the germline ends. In germline, CDR1 is MDHEN, CDR2 SYDVKM. CDR3 nucleotides: TGTGCCAGCAGTCCCCCGGGGGGGCGGAGGTATGGCTACACCTTC. Protein product: CASSPPGGRRYGYTF.

This clone was seen just once. The chain employs TRBV5-5 and TRBJ2-3, with a possible D match to TRBD1 (6 bases). V lost 0 bases to trimming and J lost 5 bases, with 13 bases between them. CDR3 length: 15 residues. Per the germline V gene, CDR1 is SGHKS and CDR2 is YYEKEE (reference sequence). CDR3 amino acids: CASSLGQDEVDTQYF. CDR3 bases: TGTGCCAGCAGCTTGGGACAGGACGAAGTAGATACGCAGTATTTT.

The chain links TRBV10-1 to TRBJ2-7, with 11 bases aligning to TRBD2. The CDR3 contains 16 residues. The germline CDR1 and CDR2 sequences are WNHNN and SYGVQD (reference sequence). V dropped 4 bases and J dropped 4; count of bases not matched to a gene: 9. The CDR3 here is CASSAGTSGDEYEQYF. CDR3 coding DNA: TGCGCCAGCAGTGCAGGGACTAGCGGCGACGAGTACGAGCAGTACTTC.

The gene calls are TRBV4-2 and TRBJ1-2; D perhaps matches TRBD1 (5 bases). The CDR3 length is 14 residues. Trimming removed 4 bases at V and 8 bases at J, with 17 bases between. Germline V lookup: CDR1 LGHNA, CDR2 YNFKEQ. CDR3 in amino acids: CASSPNRDYRGYTF. The CDR3, as DNA: TGTGCCAGCAGCCCAAACCGCGACTACAGGGGCTACACCTTC.

The rearrangement uses TRBV5-4 and TRBJ1-4, with TRBD1 matching over 9 bases. Germline CDR1 is SGHNT and CDR2 is YYREEE (reference sequence). V lost 4 bases and J lost 8; bases outside the gene matches: 9. CDR3 length: 15 amino acids. The CDR3 sequence is CASSIRTGEREKLFF. Written as DNA, the CDR3 is TGTGCCAGCAGCATAAGGACAGGGGAACGGGAAAAACTGTTTTTT. The full variable domain, rest sourced from reference TRBV5-4 and TRBJ1-4, is ETGVTQSPTHLIKTRGQQVTLRCSSQSGHNTVSWYQQALGQGPQFIFQYYREEENGRGNFPPRFSGLQFPNYSSELNVNALELDDSALYLCASSIRTGEREKLFFGSGTQLSVL.

The chain combines TRBV12-3 or TRBV12-4 with TRBJ1-2; D is possibly TRBD1 (6 bases). The V end lost 6 bases, the J end lost 6 bases, and 11 bases lay between the germline ends. The CDR3 has 12 residues. The DNA for the CDR3 is TGTGCCAGCAGCTTAAGACAGGATGGCTACACCTTC. This encodes CASSLRQDGYTF.

The gene calls are TRBV6-6 and TRBJ1-1; tentative D call: TRBD1 (6 bases). Trimming pared 1 base from V and 10 bases from J, leaving 10 bases between. Germline V lookup: CDR1 MNHNY, CDR2 SVGAGI (reference sequence). This CDR3 contains 12 residues. Here the CDR3 DNA reads TGTGCCAGCAGTTACTACAGGGAGGGAGCTTTCTTT. It yields the protein CASSYYREGAFF.

The CDR3, as DNA: TGTGCCAGCAGCCAAACCAAGGACTATGGCTACACCTTC. It specifies CASSQTKDYGYTF. The V gene is TRBV3-1 (or the pseudogene TRBV3-2), the J gene TRBJ1-2, with unresolved D. CDR1 and CDR2 (germline): LGHDT, YNNKEL (reference sequence). The CDR3 extends over 13 amino acids. V lost 2 bases and J 3 bases, leaving 7 bases between the germline ends.

The chain uses TRBV2 and TRBJ1-1; TRBD1 matches 10 bases. The V gene end was trimmed by 6 bases and the J gene end by 5 bases; junction bases not matched to a gene: 6. In germline, CDR1 is SNHLY, CDR2 FYNNEI. This CDR3 has 14 residues. Here the CDR3 reads CASSRRQGATEAFF. The CDR3 DNA reads as TGTGCCAGCAGCAGAAGACAGGGGGCGACTGAAGCTTTCTTT.

V usage is TRBV28 and J usage is TRBJ1-1, with 9 bases lining up with TRBD1. CDR3 size: 12 residues. Germline CDR1 reads MDHEN; CDR2 reads SYDVKM. V dropped 7 bases and J dropped 5; count of bases not matched to a gene: 2. The CDR3 is CASMTGGTEAFF. DNA for the CDR3: TGTGCCAGCATGACAGGGGGGACTGAAGCTTTCTTT.

The gene calls are TRBV30 and TRBJ2-5; D is tentatively TRBD1 or TRBD2 (5 bases each). CDR3 length: 14 amino acids. Trimming stripped 0 bases from V and 4 bases from J, with 12 bases between. Germline assignment: CDR1 GTSNPN and CDR2 SVGIG (reference sequence). CDR3 sequence (DNA): TGTGCCTGGAGTGTACTCGGGGCGGCAGAGACCCAGTACTTC. Translating gives CAWSVLGAAETQYF.

The chain employs TRBV19 and TRBJ2-7; the match to TRBD1 covers 9 bases. This CDR3 region has 15 residues. Germline CDR1 reads LNHDA; CDR2 reads SQIVND (reference sequence). With V trimmed by 4 bases and J by 5 bases, 9 bases remained unmatched. CDR3 nucleotides: TGTGCCAGTAGTAGGAACCGGGGACAGGGTAACGAGCAGTACTTC. Encoded protein: CASSRNRGQGNEQYF.

V is TRBV6-1 and J is TRBJ1-1; no definite D call. Trimming shortened V by 3 bases and J by 4 bases, and 9 bases separated the two germline ends. This CDR3 is 13 amino acids long. Germline V lookup: CDR1 MNHNS, CDR2 SASEGT. The DNA for the CDR3 is TGTGCCAGCAGTGATCTCAGTACCACTGAAGCTTTCTTT. As protein: CASSDLSTTEAFF.

The chain uses TRBV11-2 and TRBJ2-2; 10 bases align to TRBD1. This CDR3 comprises 15 residues. V trimming: 6 bases; J trimming: 3 bases; junction bases outside the gene matches: 4. Germline V gene lookup returns CDR1 SGHAT and CDR2 FQNNGV. CDR3 DNA sequence: TGTGCCAGCAGGCGGACAGGGGGGTACACCGGGGAGCTGTTTTTT. Protein: CASRRTGGYTGELFF.

The chain uses TRBV5-1 and TRBJ2-3; D is unresolved. Germline V lookup: CDR1 SGHRS, CDR2 YFSETQ. This CDR3 is 14 amino acids long. Trimming removed 4 bases at V and 4 bases at J, with 13 bases between. CDR3 amino acids: CASSETTAADTQYF. The DNA of the CDR3 is TGCGCCAGCAGCGAGACAACTGCGGCAGATACGCAGTATTTT.

The rearrangement uses TRBV6-5 and TRBJ1-3, with a possible D match to TRBD1 (5 bases). CDR3 length: 14 amino acids. The V end lost 6 bases, the J end lost 0 bases, and 9 bases lay between the germline ends. Per the germline V gene, CDR1 is MNHEY and CDR2 is SVGAGI. The CDR3 DNA sequence: TGTGCCAGCAGGGAGGGACTCTCTGGAAACACCATATATTTT. Translated, it gives CASREGLSGNTIYF.

J is TRBJ2-5 and V is TRBV3-1 (or the pseudogene TRBV3-2); 9 nucleotides align to TRBD2. The length of the CDR3 is 14 residues. V was clipped by 3 bases and J by 5 bases; unmatched bases: 4. Germline V gene lookup returns CDR1 LGHDT and CDR2 YNNKEL (reference sequence). Written as DNA, the CDR3 is TGTGCCAGCAGCCAGGGACTAGCAACGGAGACCCAGTACTTC. It encodes CASSQGLATETQYF.

This chain connects TRBV4-2 to TRBJ1-1; a weak D match, TRBD1 (5 bases). The CDR3 consists of 16 residues. Per the germline V gene, CDR1 is LGHNA and CDR2 is YNFKEQ. Trimming took 3 bases from V and 1 from J, leaving 15 bases between them. DNA for the CDR3: TGTGCCAGCAGCCATCCCGCGGCTGGGACGAACACTGAAGCTTTCTTT. The encoded protein is CASSHPAAGTNTEAFF.

The chain recombines TRBV3-1 (or the pseudogene TRBV3-2) with TRBJ1-6, with D unresolved. Germline lookup yields CDR1 LGHDT and CDR2 YNNKEL (reference sequence). This CDR3 is 14 amino acids long. Trimming took 0 bases from V and 3 from J, leaving 3 bases between them. The CDR3 protein is CASSQDNYNSPLHF. The CDR3, as DNA: TGTGCCAGCAGCCAAGATAACTATAATTCACCCCTCCACTTT.

The chain employs TRBV5-5 and TRBJ2-7, with 10 nucleotides matching TRBD2. Germline CDR1 SGHKS, CDR2 YYEKEE (reference sequence). The CDR3 is 14 amino acids. V was clipped by 4 bases and J by 7 bases; unmatched bases: 8. CDR3 loop: CASSLTSGVSEQYF. The CDR3, as DNA: TGTGCCAGCAGCCTAACTAGCGGGGTCTCGGAGCAGTACTTC. Drawing the rest from reference TRBV5-5 and TRBJ2-7, the complete variable domain is DAGVTQSPTHLIKTRGQQVTLRCSPISGHKSVSWYQQVLGQGPQFIFQYYEKEERGRGNFPDRFSARQFPNYSSELNVNALLLGDSALYLCASSLTSGVSEQYFGPGTRLTVT.

V and J are TRBV5-5 and TRBJ2-5; 7 bases line up with TRBD2. With 4 bases clipped from V and 1 base from J, the junction kept 4 bases outside the gene matches. The length of the CDR3 is 14 residues. In germline, CDR1 is SGHKS, CDR2 YYEKEE (reference sequence). The CDR3 here is CASSAGRRQETQYF. In DNA, the CDR3 is TGTGCCAGCAGCGCCGGGAGGCGCCAAGAGACCCAGTACTTC.

V gene TRBV19 combines with J gene TRBJ2-1, with D perhaps matching TRBD1 (5 bases). V was trimmed by 3 bases and J by 5 bases, leaving 14 bases between them. The CDR3 runs to 15 residues. The germline V gene has CDR1 LNHDA and CDR2 SQIVND (reference sequence). The CDR3 DNA sequence: TGTGCCAGTAGTATCTACCAGGGAAGACACAATGAGCAGTTCTTC. Translation gives CASSIYQGRHNEQFF.

V is TRBV27 and J is TRBJ1-2; a weak D match, TRBD1 (5 bases). V dropped 2 bases and J dropped 4 bases, with 20 bases sitting between them. In germline, CDR1 is MNHEY, CDR2 SMNVEV (reference sequence). The CDR3 runs 17 residues. CDR3 region: CASSLDLRTQHLYGYTF. CDR3 nucleotides: TGTGCCAGCAGTTTAGATTTAAGGACACAACACCTCTATGGCTACACCTTC.